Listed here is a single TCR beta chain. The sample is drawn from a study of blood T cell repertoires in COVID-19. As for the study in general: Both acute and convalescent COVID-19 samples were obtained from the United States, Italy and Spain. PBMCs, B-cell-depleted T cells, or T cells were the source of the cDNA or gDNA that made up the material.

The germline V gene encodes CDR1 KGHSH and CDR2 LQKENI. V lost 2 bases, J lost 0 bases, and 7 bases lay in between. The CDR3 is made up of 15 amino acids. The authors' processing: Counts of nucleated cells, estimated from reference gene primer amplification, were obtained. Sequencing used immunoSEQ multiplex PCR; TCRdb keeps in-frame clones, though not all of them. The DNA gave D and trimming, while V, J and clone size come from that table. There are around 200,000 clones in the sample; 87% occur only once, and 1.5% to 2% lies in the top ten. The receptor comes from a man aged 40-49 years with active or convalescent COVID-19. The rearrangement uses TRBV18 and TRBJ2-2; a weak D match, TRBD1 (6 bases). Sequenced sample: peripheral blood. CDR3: CASSPRGTNTGELFF. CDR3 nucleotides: TGTGCCAGCTCACCAAGGGGGACGAACACCGGGGAGCTGTTTTTT.